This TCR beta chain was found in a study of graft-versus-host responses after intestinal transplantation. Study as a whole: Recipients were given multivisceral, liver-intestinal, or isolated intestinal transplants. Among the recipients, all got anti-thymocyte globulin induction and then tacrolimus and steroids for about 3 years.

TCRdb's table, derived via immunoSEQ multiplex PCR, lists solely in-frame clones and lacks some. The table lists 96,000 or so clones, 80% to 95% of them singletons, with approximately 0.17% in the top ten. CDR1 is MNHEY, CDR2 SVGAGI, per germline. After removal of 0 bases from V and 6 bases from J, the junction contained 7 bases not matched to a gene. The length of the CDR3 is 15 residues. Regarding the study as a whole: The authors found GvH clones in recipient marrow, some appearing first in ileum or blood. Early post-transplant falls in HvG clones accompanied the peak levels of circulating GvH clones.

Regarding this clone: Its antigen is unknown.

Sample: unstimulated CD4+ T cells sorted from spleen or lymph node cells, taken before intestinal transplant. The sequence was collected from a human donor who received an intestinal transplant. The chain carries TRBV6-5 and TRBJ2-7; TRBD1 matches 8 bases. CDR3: CASSYSSQGASEQYF. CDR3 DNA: TGTGCCAGCAGTTACTCGTCCCAGGGGGCATCCGAGCAGTACTTC.